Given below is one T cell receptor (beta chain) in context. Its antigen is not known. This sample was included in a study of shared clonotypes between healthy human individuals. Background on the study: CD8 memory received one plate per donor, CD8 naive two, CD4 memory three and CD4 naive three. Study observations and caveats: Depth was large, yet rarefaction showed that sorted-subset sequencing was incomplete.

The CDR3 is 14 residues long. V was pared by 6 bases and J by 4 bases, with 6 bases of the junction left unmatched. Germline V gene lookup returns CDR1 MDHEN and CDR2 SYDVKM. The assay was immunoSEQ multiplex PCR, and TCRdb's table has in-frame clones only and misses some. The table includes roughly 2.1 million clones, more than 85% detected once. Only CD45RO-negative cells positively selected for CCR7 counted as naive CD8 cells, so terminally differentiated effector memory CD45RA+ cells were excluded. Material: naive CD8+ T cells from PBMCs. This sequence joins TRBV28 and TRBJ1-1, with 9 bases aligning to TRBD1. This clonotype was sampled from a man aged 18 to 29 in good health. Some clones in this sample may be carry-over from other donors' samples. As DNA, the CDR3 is TGTGCCAGCAGCAAGGACAGGGGAGGCACTGAAGCTTTCTTT. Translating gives CASSKDRGGTEAFF.